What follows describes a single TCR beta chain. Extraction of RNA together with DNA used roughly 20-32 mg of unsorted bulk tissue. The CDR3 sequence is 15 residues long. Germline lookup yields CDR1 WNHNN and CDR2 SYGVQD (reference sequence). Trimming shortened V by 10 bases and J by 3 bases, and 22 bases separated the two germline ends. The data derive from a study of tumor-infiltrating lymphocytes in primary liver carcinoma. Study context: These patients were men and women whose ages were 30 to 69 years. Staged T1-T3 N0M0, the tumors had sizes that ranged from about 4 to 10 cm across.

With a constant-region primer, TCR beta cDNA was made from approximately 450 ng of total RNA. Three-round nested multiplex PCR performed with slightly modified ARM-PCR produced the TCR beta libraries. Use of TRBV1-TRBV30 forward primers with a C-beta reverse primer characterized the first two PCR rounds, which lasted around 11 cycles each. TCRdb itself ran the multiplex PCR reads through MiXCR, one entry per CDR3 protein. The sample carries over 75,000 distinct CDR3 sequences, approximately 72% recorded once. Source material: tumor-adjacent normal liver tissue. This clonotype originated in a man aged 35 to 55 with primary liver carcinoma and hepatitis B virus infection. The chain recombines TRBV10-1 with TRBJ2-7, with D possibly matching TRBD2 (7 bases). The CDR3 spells CANSPGTSGNYEQYF. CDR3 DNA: TGCGCCAACAGCCCCGGGACAAGCGGGAACTACGAGCAGTACTTC.